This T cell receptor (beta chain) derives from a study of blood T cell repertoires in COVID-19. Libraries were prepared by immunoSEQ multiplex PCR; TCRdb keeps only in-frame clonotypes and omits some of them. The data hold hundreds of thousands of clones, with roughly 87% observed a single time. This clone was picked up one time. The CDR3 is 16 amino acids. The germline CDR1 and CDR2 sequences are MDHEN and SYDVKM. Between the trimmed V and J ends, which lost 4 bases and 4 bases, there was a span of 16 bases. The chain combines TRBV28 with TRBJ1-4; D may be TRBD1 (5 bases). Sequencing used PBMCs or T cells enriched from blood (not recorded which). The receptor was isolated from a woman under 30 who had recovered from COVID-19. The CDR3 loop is CASSSDMTALNEKLFF. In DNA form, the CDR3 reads TGTGCCAGCAGTTCAGACATGACAGCGCTTAATGAAAAACTGTTTTTT.